Shown below are 10 T cell receptor beta chains from a single sample sequenced in a study of OX40 agonist ivuxolimab in advanced cancers. Measured with immunoSEQ multiplex PCR; TCRdb has only the in-frame clones, and not every one. The table records approximately 50,000 clones, 70% to 80% of them present only once. The sequences come from CD4+ or CD8+ T cells sorted from blood, collected in a trial of the OX40 agonist ivuxolimab. The receptors here all came from an adult with an advanced solid tumor such as melanoma, head and neck, liver or kidney cancer.

The V and J genes are TRBV5-4 and TRBJ2-5; D gene uncertain. The J call is uncertain, as TRBJ2-7 better fits the DNA end. The germline gives CDR1 SGHNT, CDR2 YYREEE (reference sequence). The CDR3 is made up of 12 amino acids. For the CDR3, the DNA is TGTGCCAGCAGCTCTTCCTCCTACGAGCAGTACTTC. This gives the protein CASSSSSYEQYF.

The CDR3: CASSPPTESLHF. DNA of the CDR3: TGTGCCAGCAGCCCCCCCACAGAGTCCCTCCACTTT. The V and J genes are TRBV6-5 and TRBJ1-6; no clear D gene. The CDR3 totals 12 residues. The V end lost 6 bases, the J end lost 14 bases, and 14 bases lay between the germline ends. Germline CDR1 and CDR2: MNHEY and SVGAGI.

The genes are TRBV18 and TRBJ2-3; 8 nucleotides match TRBD2. CDR1 KGHSH and CDR2 LQKENI come from the germline V gene. There are 16 residues in the CDR3. Germline trimming cut 0 bases from V and 10 bases from J; bases unmatched to any gene: 12. CDR3 region: CASSPPGTSMGASQYF. The CDR3 nucleotides read TGTGCCAGCTCACCACCAGGGACTAGTATGGGGGCATCGCAGTATTTT. Variable domain in full (rest from reference TRBV18 and TRBJ2-3): NAGVMQNPRHLVRRRGQEARLRCSPMKGHSHVYWYRQLPEEGLKFMVYLQKENIIDESGMPKERFSAEFPKEGPSILRIQQVVRGDSAAYFCASSPPGTSMGASQYFGPGTRLTVL.

This clone was observed a few times. V usage is TRBV27 and J usage is TRBJ1-1; D possibly corresponds to TRBD1 (5 bases). V dropped 6 bases and J dropped 1 base, with 9 bases sitting between them. CDR1 and CDR2 from the germline V gene are MNHEY and SMNVEV (reference sequence). The CDR3 is 13 amino acids. CDR3 sequence: CASRGQGNTEAFF. As DNA, the CDR3 is TGTGCCAGCAGAGGGCAGGGGAACACTGAAGCTTTCTTT.

The V and J genes are TRBV6-5 and TRBJ2-3; possible D gene TRBD1, 5 bases. The CDR3 has 14 amino acids. V lost 5 bases and J 4 bases, leaving 13 bases between the germline ends. The germline V gene has CDR1 MNHEY and CDR2 SVGAGI. For the CDR3, the DNA is TGTGCCAGCAGTCTAAGCGACAGATCAGATACGCAGTATTTT. Translated, it gives CASSLSDRSDTQYF.

V and J are TRBV10-3 and TRBJ1-1, with D possibly TRBD1 on 6 matching bases. Trimming cost V 0 bases and J 1 base, with 12 bases left between them. There are 16 residues in the CDR3. Looked up from germline, CDR1 is ENHRY and CDR2 is SYGVKD. In DNA, the CDR3 is TGTGCCATCAGTGAGTCTTTGGGGGCGAGGAACACTGAAGCTTTCTTT. This gives the protein CAISESLGARNTEAFF.

This clone was recorded only once. The chain couples TRBV2 to TRBJ2-1; D is perhaps TRBD2 (6 bases). Germline assignment: CDR1 SNHLY and CDR2 FYNNEI. CDR3 length: 15 amino acids. V was shortened by 6 bases and J by 0 bases, with 12 bases between the two germline ends. The CDR3 sequence is CASSPGLNSYNEQFF. The CDR3, as DNA: TGTGCCAGCAGCCCGGGACTGAACTCCTACAATGAGCAGTTCTTC.

The chain couples TRBV19 to TRBJ2-2, with 8 bases identical to TRBD1. The CDR3 extends over 18 amino acids. Germline lookup yields CDR1 LNHDA and CDR2 SQIVND (reference sequence). Trimming took 2 bases from V and 7 from J; bases not matched to a gene: 15. In DNA form, the CDR3 reads TGTGCCAGTAGTATATATGGAAGGACAGGGAACTGGGGCGGGGAGCTGTTTTTT. Translating it yields CASSIYGRTGNWGGELFF.

This clone turned up a few times. The chain links TRBV6-5 to TRBJ2-3; 7 bases are a match to TRBD1. The CDR3 runs 13 residues. Germline CDR1 MNHEY, CDR2 SVGAGI. V trimming: 2 bases; J trimming: 6 bases; junction bases outside the gene matches: 2. The DNA for the CDR3 is TGTGCCAGCAGTTACGACAGGGTGGATACGCAGTATTTT. Encoded protein: CASSYDRVDTQYF.

The genes are TRBV6-6 and TRBJ1-5, with 9 bases that match TRBD1. Germline CDR1 and CDR2: MNHNY and SVGAGI (reference sequence). V shed 5 bases, J shed 4 bases, and the junction held 9 bases outside the gene matches. The CDR3 sequence is 16 residues long. CDR3 residues: CASSLRTGAVNQPQHF. The CDR3 DNA follows: TGTGCCAGCAGTCTACGGACAGGGGCCGTGAATCAGCCCCAGCATTTT.